The 27 T cell receptor beta chains below come from one sample, sequenced in a study of blood T cells in healthy people across ages. A second PCR of roughly 7 to 11 cycles used a sample-barcoded 5' primer and a J-beta primer mix. TCRdb reprocessed the 5' RACE reads with MiXCR, giving one entry per CDR3 protein. The top ten clones hold about 8% of a sample with around 1,700,000 distinct CDR3 sequences, 25% to 30% of them seen once. Material for sequencing was blood. The receptor source for this set is a woman younger than 45 in good health.

The table lists this clonotype with many counts. J is TRBJ2-4 and V is TRBV6-5; D possibly corresponds to TRBD1 (6 bases). This CDR3 has 15 residues. V was pared by 6 bases and J by 2 bases, with 14 bases between. In germline, CDR1 is MNHEY, CDR2 SVGAGI. The CDR3 is CASSEIRGTKNIQYF. Here the CDR3 DNA reads TGTGCCAGCAGCGAGATCAGGGGAACCAAAAACATTCAGTACTTC.

This clonotype was observed a few times. This sequence joins TRBV3-1 and TRBJ2-1; D call uncertain. The CDR3 covers 15 residues. Trimming removed 0 bases at V and 1 base at J, with 7 bases between. Germline CDR1 LGHDT, CDR2 YNNKEL (reference sequence). The CDR3 region is CASSQDRDSYNEQFF. The DNA for the CDR3 is TGTGCCAGCAGCCAAGATAGGGATTCCTACAATGAGCAGTTCTTC.

CDR3 sequence (DNA): TGCAGTGCTACGACAGGGGAACTGAAGAGTGGAAACACCATATATTTT. Encoded protein: CSATTGELKSGNTIYF. This rearrangement joins TRBV20-1 to TRBJ1-3, with TRBD1 identical over 8 bases. V trimming: 4 bases; J trimming: 3 bases; junction bases outside the gene matches: 11. The CDR3 runs 16 residues. In germline, CDR1 is DFQATT, CDR2 SNEGSKA (reference sequence).

This clonotype was counted a few times. The chain combines TRBV20-1 with TRBJ2-1; TRBD2 matches at 11 bases. Germline V gene data show CDR1 as DFQATT and CDR2 as SNEGSKA (reference sequence). There are 15 residues in the CDR3. Germline trimming cut 0 bases from V and 8 bases from J; bases unmatched to any gene: 6. CDR3 DNA sequence: TGCAGTGCTAGAGATGTTAGCGGGGGGGCGGATGAGCAGTTCTTC. It translates to CSARDVSGGADEQFF.

This clonotype was counted many times. The gene calls are TRBV27 and TRBJ1-2; D call uncertain. Germline V gene sequence: CDR1 MNHEY, CDR2 SMNVEV (reference sequence). V gave up 6 bases and J gave up 4 bases, with 9 bases separating them. This CDR3 region has 12 residues. CDR3 protein: CASSSDLYGYTF. As DNA, the CDR3 is TGTGCCAGCAGCTCGGACCTCTATGGCTACACCTTC.

This clonotype was detected ten times or more. The chain joins TRBV6-2 or TRBV6-3 to TRBJ2-7, with D unclear. This CDR3 region has 15 residues. The V gene's germline CDR1 is MNHEY and CDR2 SVGEGT. Trimming removed 5 bases at V and 0 bases at J, with 14 bases between. The CDR3 DNA sequence: TGTGCCAGCAGTGATGGTCCAAGGAGCTCCTACGAGCAGTACTTC. Amino acids: CASSDGPRSSYEQYF.

This clonotype has ten or more counts. The chain couples TRBV4-1 to TRBJ2-1; D uncertain. Between the trimmed V and J ends, which lost 2 bases and 3 bases, there was a span of 8 bases. CDR3 size: 14 residues. Per germline, CDR1 MGHRA and CDR2 YSYEKL. The CDR3 DNA sequence: TGCGCCAGCAGCCAACCCGTCCTCTACAATGAGCAGTTCTTC. Translated: CASSQPVLYNEQFF.

V and J are TRBV29-1 and TRBJ2-5; the D call may be TRBD1 or TRBD2 (6 bases each). The tail of the sequence fits TRBJ2-1 better, so the J call may be wrong. Germline lookup yields CDR1 SQVTM and CDR2 ANQGSEA. This CDR3 contains 14 residues. The CDR3 sequence is CSVTGRRDQETQFF. In nucleotides, the CDR3 is TGCAGCGTTACAGGGAGGAGGGACCAAGAGACCCAGTTCTTC.

V is TRBV5-6 and J is TRBJ2-4, with 16 bases matching TRBD2. Germline V gives CDR1 SGHDT, CDR2 YYEEEE. The CDR3 has 16 residues. Losses at the gene ends were 4 bases for V and 5 bases for J; bases not matched to a gene: 3. DNA of the CDR3: TGTGCCAGCAGCCCGGGACTAGCGGGAGGGGAAAACATTCAGTACTTC. Encoded protein: CASSPGLAGGENIQYF.

The genes are TRBV12-3 or TRBV12-4 and TRBJ2-7; TRBD2 matches 9 bases. CDR3 length: 15 amino acids. The trim removed 3 bases at V and 6 bases at J, leaving 9 bases unmatched. Here the CDR3 reads CASSLGSVAGAEQYF. For the CDR3, the DNA is TGTGCCAGCAGTTTGGGTTCGGTAGCGGGAGCCGAGCAGTACTTC.

This clonotype has at least ten counts. The J gene is TRBJ2-7, the V gene TRBV6-2 or TRBV6-3, with 9 nucleotides matching TRBD1. The CDR3 is made up of 17 amino acids. Trimming cost V 4 bases and J 1 base; bases outside gene matches: 11. Germline V gene data show CDR1 as MNHEY and CDR2 as SVGEGT. CDR3 sequence reads: CASSSPAGGTGSYEQYF. CDR3 in DNA: TGTGCCAGCAGTTCCCCGGCGGGCGGGACAGGGTCCTACGAGCAGTACTTC.

The chain uses TRBV27 and TRBJ1-4, with D maybe TRBD1 (5 bases). Germline-derived CDR1 and CDR2 are MNHEY and SMNVEV (reference sequence). The length of the CDR3 is 14 residues. V lost 3 bases, J lost 6 bases, and 11 bases lay in between. The CDR3 loop is CASSFDSRDEKLFF. The CDR3 DNA follows: TGTGCCAGCAGTTTCGACAGCAGAGATGAAAAACTGTTTTTT.

This clonotype was counted between two and nine times. V gene TRBV12-3 or TRBV12-4 combines with J gene TRBJ1-5, with no clear D. Trimming pared 6 bases from V and 3 bases from J, leaving 15 bases between. The CDR3 has 15 residues. CDR3 loop: CASRLDGLDNQPQHF. As DNA, the CDR3 is TGTGCCAGCAGGTTGGACGGCTTGGACAATCAGCCCCAGCATTTT.

The rearrangement links TRBV5-4 to TRBJ1-2; possible D gene TRBD1, 6 bases. The CDR3 has 16 residues. V was shortened by 3 bases and J by 8 bases, with 23 bases between the two germline ends. The germline V gene encodes CDR1 SGHNT and CDR2 YYREEE (reference sequence). In DNA form, the CDR3 reads TGTGCCAGCAGCTGGGGGGGCCAGCTCAGAAACTTCGGCTACACCTTC. Amino acids: CASSWGGQLRNFGYTF. Together with reference TRBV5-4 and TRBJ1-2, the CDR3 gives the full variable domain: ETGVTQSPTHLIKTRGQQVTLRCSSQSGHNTVSWYQQALGQGPQFIFQYYREEENGRGNFPPRFSGLQFPNYSSELNVNALELDDSALYLCASSWGGQLRNFGYTFGSGTRLTVV.

This clonotype was recorded at least ten times. The rearrangement joins TRBV4-1 to TRBJ2-7; D unresolved. The CDR3 spans 14 residues. V was trimmed by 3 bases and J by 3 bases, leaving 12 bases between them. CDR1 is MGHRA, CDR2 YSYEKL, per germline. The CDR3 is CASSQMAGDYEQYF. CDR3 sequence (DNA): TGCGCCAGCAGCCAGATGGCAGGCGACTACGAGCAGTACTTC.

The chain employs TRBV6-6 and TRBJ2-7, with 10 bases fitting TRBD2. Germline V gene sequence: CDR1 MNHNY, CDR2 SVGAGI (reference sequence). The CDR3 is made up of 15 amino acids. Trimming removed 7 bases from V and 5 bases from J; junction bases left unmatched: 11. The CDR3 DNA sequence: TGTGCCAGCAATTCTAGCGGGAGAAGGAGAAACGAGCAGTACTTC. Translating gives CASNSSGRRRNEQYF.

This clonotype was observed a few times. One end of the junction is discordant with germline, which a read error may explain. The chain combines TRBV6-5 with TRBJ2-6; perhaps TRBD1 as D (5 bases). Per the germline V gene, CDR1 is MNHEY and CDR2 is SVGAGI. The CDR3 consists of 14 residues. CDR3 protein: CACAGLSGANVPTF. As DNA, the CDR3 is TGTGCATGTGCCGGGCTCTCTGGGGCCAACGTCCCGACTTTC.

The sample holds a few counts of this clonotype. The V call is TRBV7-2, the J call TRBJ2-1; a possible D gene is TRBD1 (6 bases). The J call may be wrong; the DNA end is better matched by TRBJ2-7. Germline values: CDR1 SGHTA, CDR2 FQGNSA. The CDR3 runs to 15 residues. CDR3 DNA: TGTGCCAGCAGGCGACTGGGGGCTAGCTACAATGAGCAGTACTTC. This codes for CASRRLGASYNEQYF.

This chain links TRBV6-1 with TRBJ2-3; 7 bases agree with TRBD1. Germline values: CDR1 MNHNS, CDR2 SASEGT. With 6 bases clipped from V and 7 bases from J, the junction kept 10 bases outside the gene matches. This CDR3 has 14 amino acids. This chain's CDR3 is CASRGLTGANTQYF. The CDR3, as DNA: TGTGCCAGCAGAGGACTTACAGGGGCGAATACGCAGTATTTT.

Only a few counts were recorded for this clonotype. The CDR3 coding sequence is TGCGCCAGCAGCCAAGCCGACTGGGACTCCTACAATGAGCAGTTCTTC. It codes for CASSQADWDSYNEQFF. The rearrangement links TRBV4-1 to TRBJ2-1; D not resolved. The germline V and J ends were trimmed by 1 base and 0 bases, with 10 bases remaining between them. CDR1 is MGHRA and CDR2 is YSYEKL in the germline V gene. CDR3 size: 16 residues.

Many counts were recorded for this clonotype. V is TRBV9 and J is TRBJ2-1, with a weak D call TRBD2 (6 bases). CDR1 SGDLS and CDR2 YYNGEE come from the germline V gene. V lost 3 bases, J lost 2 bases, and 12 bases lay in between. The length of the CDR3 is 15 residues. The CDR3: CASSATGLPYNEQFF. The CDR3 DNA is TGTGCCAGCAGCGCAACGGGACTGCCCTACAATGAGCAGTTCTTC.

Note on this clonotype: A much larger clone sits a single nucleotide away, making a read error possible. This sequence joins TRBV10-3 and TRBJ1-2; D not certain. Trimming stripped 7 bases from V and 8 bases from J, with 17 bases between. The germline gives CDR1 ENHRY, CDR2 SYGVKD. This CDR3 spans 13 amino acids. CDR3 in amino acids: CAIIERIGEGYTF. In nucleotides, the CDR3 is TGTGCCATCATTGAACGGATTGGTGAAGGCTACACCTTC.

The V and J genes are TRBV5-1 and TRBJ1-2; possible D gene TRBD1, 5 bases. The CDR3 totals 14 residues. Germline loops: CDR1 SGHRS, CDR2 YFSETQ. Trimming left V 4 bases short and J 7 bases short, with 17 bases between. CDR3 sequence (DNA): TGCGCCAGCAGCCCGGACGGCCGTCAGGGTGGCTACACCTTC. Translated: CASSPDGRQGGYTF.

The chain is built from TRBV10-2 and TRBJ2-7; no clear D. The CDR3 is made up of 14 amino acids. The germline V gene encodes CDR1 WSHSY and CDR2 SAAADI. Trimming took 10 bases from V and 5 from J, leaving 21 bases between them. In DNA, the CDR3 is TGCGCCATCAGCCTCAGGACCGCCGTAGACGAGCAGTACTTC. This translates into CAISLRTAVDEQYF.

This clonotype was detected a few times. This chain uses TRBV20-1 with TRBJ1-1; the D gene is possibly TRBD1 (5 bases). V was clipped by 4 bases and J by 9 bases, with 9 bases between them. The CDR3 totals 10 residues. Germline assignment: CDR1 DFQATT and CDR2 SNEGSKA (reference sequence). The CDR3 DNA reads TGCAGTGCTAATCAGGGTCAAGCTTTCTTT. This sequence encodes CSANQGQAFF.

In its sample, this clonotype was seen a few times. The DNA of the CDR3 is TGCGCCAGCAGAGAATCTAGCACAGATACGCAGTATTTT. Its translation: CASRESSTDTQYF. The chain is built from TRBV10-2 and TRBJ2-3; D uncertain. Germline CDR1 and CDR2: WSHSY and SAAADI. V lost 6 bases and J 0 bases, leaving 7 bases between the germline ends. CDR3 length: 13 residues.

On this clonotype: Being one base from a much bigger clone, this may be a read error. The chain links TRBV12-3 or TRBV12-4 to TRBJ2-7; D might be TRBD1 (6 bases). The CDR3 is made up of 13 amino acids. This CDR3 is CASSLDRRYQQYF. Written as DNA, the CDR3 is TGTGCCAGCAGTCTTGACAGGCGCTACCAGCAGTACTTC.